These 29 T cell receptor beta chains share one sample of origin, sequenced in a study of blood T cell repertoires in COVID-19. Using immunoSEQ multiplex PCR, the repertoire was profiled, and TCRdb retains in-frame clones only, with some absent. The sample has over 400,000 clones; roughly 85% are singletons. Sequenced input: peripheral blood. The receptors come from a human donor in a cohort sampled during active COVID-19.

This rearrangement joins TRBV9 to TRBJ1-1, with D possibly being TRBD1 (6 bases). V lost 3 bases to trimming and J lost 4 bases, with 19 bases between them. The CDR3 length is 16 residues. Per germline, CDR1 SGDLS and CDR2 YYNGEE. CDR3 coding DNA: TGTGCCAGCAGCGAGGGGACCCTTTCAGGGGCCACTGAAGCTTTCTTT. Amino acids: CASSEGTLSGATEAFF.

This chain links TRBV15 with TRBJ2-3; possibly TRBD2 for D (5 bases). Germline CDR1 LNHNV, CDR2 YYDKDF (reference sequence). The V end lost 0 bases, the J end lost 2 bases, and 12 bases lay between the germline ends. The CDR3 has 16 amino acids. CDR3 in DNA: TGTGCCACCAGCAGAGATGGCGGGCGGAACACAGATACGCAGTATTTT. It is translated as CATSRDGGRNTDTQYF.

The chain recombines TRBV9 with TRBJ1-1; TRBD1 matches 8 bases. Per germline, CDR1 SGDLS and CDR2 YYNGEE. The ends lost 0 bases at V and 0 bases at J; junction bases unmatched: 4. The CDR3 is 16 residues long. This chain's CDR3 is CASSVVSGGMNTEAFF. As DNA, the CDR3 is TGTGCCAGCAGCGTAGTGTCAGGGGGCATGAACACTGAAGCTTTCTTT.

Written as DNA, the CDR3 is TGTGCCAGCAGCGCCACAGGTTTTCAGCCCCAGCATTTT. Translation: CASSATGFQPQHF. This rearrangement joins TRBV9 to TRBJ1-5, with D possibly being TRBD1 (5 bases). Trimming cost V 3 bases and J 6 bases, with 10 bases left between them. CDR1 SGDLS and CDR2 YYNGEE come from the germline V gene. The CDR3 covers 13 residues.

The genes are TRBV9 and TRBJ1-2; 8 bases fit TRBD1. This CDR3 contains 17 residues. The germline V gene has CDR1 SGDLS and CDR2 YYNGEE. V lost 0 bases to trimming and J lost 4 bases; unmatched junction nucleotides: 11. In DNA, the CDR3 is TGTGCCAGCAGCGTAGATCGGGGCAGGGGGCATGTCTATGGCTACACCTTC. Translated, it gives CASSVDRGRGHVYGYTF.

This clone was detected once. The chain uses TRBV27 and TRBJ2-7; 11 nucleotides agree with TRBD2. This CDR3 has 15 residues. The germline V gene encodes CDR1 MNHEY and CDR2 SMNVEV (reference sequence). Trimming cost V 4 bases and J 3 bases; bases outside gene matches: 5. CDR3 sequence (DNA): TGTGCCAGCAGTTCGCGACTAGCGGGGATCTACGAGCAGTACTTC. Amino acids: CASSSRLAGIYEQYF.

The V gene is TRBV19, the J gene TRBJ2-3; D perhaps matches TRBD2 (6 bases). Trimming took off 5 bases at V and 1 base at J, with 7 bases between the two ends. CDR1 and CDR2 from the germline V gene are LNHDA and SQIVND (reference sequence). The CDR3 extends over 13 amino acids. CDR3 DNA sequence: TGTGCCAGTAGTCAGCGGGGCACAGATACGCAGTATTTT. Translated, it gives CASSQRGTDTQYF.

The chain has TRBV12-3 or TRBV12-4 and TRBJ1-1, with TRBD1 matching over 9 bases. The CDR3 is 13 residues long. V lost 6 bases, J lost 10 bases, and 9 bases stayed unmatched. In DNA form, the CDR3 reads TGTGCCAGCAGCTCAAATCCGGGACAGGGAGCTTTCTTT. Its translation: CASSSNPGQGAFF.

The V call is TRBV6-5, the J call TRBJ1-1; D is undetermined. Germline loops: CDR1 MNHEY, CDR2 SVGAGI. Trimming left V 6 bases short and J 1 base short, with 12 bases between. The CDR3 loop spans 14 amino acids. The DNA of the CDR3 is TGTGCCAGCAGCACGACAAGTCAGAACACTGAAGCTTTCTTT. This translates into CASSTTSQNTEAFF.

The chain carries TRBV6-5 and TRBJ1-2; 8 nucleotides agree with TRBD1. Per the germline V gene, CDR1 is MNHEY and CDR2 is SVGAGI. The junction had 3 bases not matched to a gene; V was cut back by 5 bases and J by 4 bases. The CDR3 sequence is 13 residues long. The CDR3 DNA follows: TGTGCCAGCAGTAGGGACAGGATCTATGGCTACACCTTC. Translation gives CASSRDRIYGYTF.

This clone was detected a few times. The CDR3 loop reads CASSQMVQEISYEQYF. The CDR3 DNA reads TGTGCCAGCAGCCAAATGGTGCAGGAAATTTCCTACGAGCAGTACTTC. The V and J genes are TRBV3-1 (or the pseudogene TRBV3-2) and TRBJ2-7; D gene ambiguous. Germline CDR1 and CDR2: LGHDT and YNNKEL (reference sequence). Trimming took off 2 bases at V and 1 base at J, with 15 bases between the two ends. This CDR3 has 16 amino acids.

There are a few counts of this clone. The chain uses TRBV15 and TRBJ2-1; 13 nucleotides agree with TRBD2. J lost 8 bases, V lost 2 bases, and 12 bases had no gene match. CDR1 LNHNV and CDR2 YYDKDF come from the germline V gene (reference sequence). The CDR3 is made up of 18 amino acids. The CDR3 region has the DNA TGTGCCACCAGCAGATACGGGACTAGCGGGATCCTCGGCGATGAGCAGTTCTTC. Translated, it gives CATSRYGTSGILGDEQFF.

This chain links TRBV18 with TRBJ2-5, with TRBD1 matching over 9 bases. The CDR3 extends over 18 amino acids. V shed 1 base and J 2 bases; nucleotides not matched to a gene: 11. Per germline, CDR1 KGHSH and CDR2 LQKENI. CDR3 loop: CASSPLTHGTGIQETQYF. CDR3 nucleotide sequence: TGTGCCAGCTCACCACTTACTCACGGGACAGGGATTCAAGAGACCCAGTACTTC.

This chain connects TRBV5-5 to TRBJ1-5, with 11 bases aligning to TRBD1. The germline gives CDR1 SGHKS, CDR2 YYEKEE (reference sequence). V dropped 0 bases and J dropped 7; count of bases not matched to a gene: 15. This CDR3 comprises 19 residues. The CDR3 loop is CASSLASVGQGATRQPQHF. In nucleotides, the CDR3 is TGTGCCAGCAGCTTGGCAAGTGTTGGACAGGGGGCTACAAGGCAGCCCCAGCATTTT. Drawing the rest from reference TRBV5-5 and TRBJ1-5, the complete variable domain is DAGVTQSPTHLIKTRGQQVTLRCSPISGHKSVSWYQQVLGQGPQFIFQYYEKEERGRGNFPDRFSARQFPNYSSELNVNALLLGDSALYLCASSLASVGQGATRQPQHFGDGTRLSIL.

The sample holds one count of this clone. This chain uses TRBV18 with TRBJ1-2, with a tentative D call TRBD1 (5 bases). The CDR3 covers 13 residues. Germline CDR1 KGHSH, CDR2 LQKENI. The V end lost 2 bases, the J end lost 12 bases, and 16 bases lay between the germline ends. The CDR3 protein is CASSPSEQVKDTF. CDR3 in DNA: TGTGCCAGCTCACCAAGCGAACAGGTCAAGGACACCTTC.

J is TRBJ2-1 and V is TRBV10-1; perhaps TRBD2 as D (6 bases). This CDR3 has 16 residues. Trimming pared 0 bases from V and 3 bases from J, leaving 12 bases between. CDR1 and CDR2 (germline): WNHNN, SYGVQD (reference sequence). In DNA, the CDR3 is TGCGCCAGCAGTGAGTCGGAGCGGGTAGACTACAATGAGCAGTTCTTC. Translation gives CASSESERVDYNEQFF.

The chain uses TRBV30 and TRBJ1-3; D not certain. Trimming took 2 bases from V and 4 from J, leaving 9 bases between them. CDR3 length: 13 residues. The germline V gene has CDR1 GTSNPN and CDR2 SVGIG (reference sequence). The CDR3 DNA sequence: TGTGCCTGGAGTCGACAAATCGGAAACACCATATATTTT. This translates into CAWSRQIGNTIYF.

The chain joins TRBV15 to TRBJ1-1; D is perhaps TRBD1 (6 bases). Per the germline V gene, CDR1 is LNHNV and CDR2 is YYDKDF (reference sequence). V gave up 5 bases and J gave up 4 bases, with 14 bases separating them. CDR3 size: 14 residues. CDR3 sequence (DNA): TGTGCCACCAGCGGAGGTGGACAGATCACTGAAGCTTTCTTT. Its translation is CATSGGGQITEAFF.

The rearrangement uses TRBV4-2 and TRBJ1-4, with TRBD1 matching 9 bases. This CDR3 has 16 amino acids. Unmatched junction bases numbered 7, after V lost 2 bases and J lost 6 bases. Germline V gene lookup returns CDR1 LGHNA and CDR2 YNFKEQ. The CDR3 sequence: CASSQRQGVGDEKLFF. CDR3 sequence (DNA): TGTGCCAGCAGCCAACGACAGGGGGTGGGGGATGAAAAACTGTTTTTT.

This chain connects TRBV9 to TRBJ2-7; 16 bases match TRBD2. Germline CDR1 is SGDLS and CDR2 is YYNGEE. V dropped 3 bases and J dropped 5; count of bases not matched to a gene: 8. The CDR3 runs 17 residues. The CDR3 loop reads CASSGSWGLAGGDEQYF. The CDR3 DNA sequence: TGTGCCAGCAGCGGTTCTTGGGGACTAGCGGGAGGGGACGAGCAGTACTTC.

The chain joins TRBV6-5 to TRBJ1-1, with D possibly being TRBD1 (6 bases). Germline V gene data show CDR1 as MNHEY and CDR2 as SVGAGI. The CDR3 is 15 residues long. The germline V and J ends were trimmed by 2 bases and 3 bases, with 13 bases remaining between them. The CDR3 loop reads CASSYPRGSYTEAFF. CDR3 bases: TGTGCCAGCAGTTACCCCAGGGGCTCGTACACTGAAGCTTTCTTT.

This rearrangement joins TRBV6-5 to TRBJ1-1, with a weak D call TRBD1 (6 bases). The CDR3 runs 13 residues. Germline V gives CDR1 MNHEY, CDR2 SVGAGI. V lost 7 bases to trimming and J lost 1 base, with 10 bases between them. The CDR3, as DNA: TGTGCCAGCATACGCAGGGGGAACACTGAAGCTTTCTTT. It yields the protein CASIRRGNTEAFF.

This sequence joins TRBV10-3 and TRBJ2-3; D might be TRBD2 (5 bases). The CDR3 totals 16 residues. Trimming cost V 5 bases and J 0 bases, with 15 bases left between them. CDR1 ENHRY and CDR2 SYGVKD come from the germline V gene. CDR3 bases: TGTGCCATCAGTACCTCGAGCGGAACTAGCACAGATACGCAGTATTTT. Translation: CAISTSSGTSTDTQYF.

The rearrangement uses TRBV30 and TRBJ2-3, with D possibly being TRBD2 (5 bases). Germline-derived CDR1 and CDR2 are GTSNPN and SVGIG (reference sequence). With 7 bases removed from V and 0 bases from J, the gap between germline ends came to 14 bases. The CDR3 totals 14 residues. As DNA, the CDR3 is TGTGCCTCGGGGATGCAGCGGAGCACAGATACGCAGTATTTT. Amino acids: CASGMQRSTDTQYF.

V usage is TRBV7-9 and J usage is TRBJ1-4; no clear D. The length of the CDR3 is 14 residues. Germline V gene sequence: CDR1 SEHNR, CDR2 FQNEAQ (reference sequence). V gave up 0 bases and J gave up 4 bases, with 6 bases separating them. The CDR3 nucleotides read TGTGCCAGCAGCTTAGCGGGAGATAATGAAAAACTGTTTTTT. The encoded protein is CASSLAGDNEKLFF.

The rearrangement joins TRBV19 to TRBJ1-1; no clear D. The CDR3 totals 14 residues. Germline V gene sequence: CDR1 LNHDA, CDR2 SQIVND (reference sequence). V was cut by 1 base and J by 3 bases, with 9 bases left in between. The CDR3 DNA sequence: TGTGCCAGTAGTATAGGGAATCGGGACACTGAAGCTTTCTTT. The encoded protein is CASSIGNRDTEAFF.

This clone was recorded only once. This chain links TRBV4-3 with TRBJ2-2, with TRBD1 identical over 7 bases. Trimming took 0 bases from V and 5 from J; bases not matched to a gene: 6. From germline, CDR1 is LGHNA and CDR2 YSLEER. The CDR3 has 16 amino acids. This chain's CDR3 is CASSQDPSGGTGELFF. Written as DNA, the CDR3 is TGCGCCAGCAGCCAAGATCCTTCAGGGGGAACCGGGGAGCTGTTTTTT.

The chain has TRBV11-2 and TRBJ1-4, with D possibly TRBD1 on 5 matching bases. The V end lost 1 base, the J end lost 7 bases, and 13 bases lay between the germline ends. The germline V gene encodes CDR1 SGHAT and CDR2 FQNNGV. The CDR3 length is 15 residues. The CDR3 bases are TGTGCCAGCAGCTTAGTTACGGGGGGAGGTGAAAAACTGTTTTTT. Its protein is CASSLVTGGGEKLFF.

This clone was detected a few times. The chain recombines TRBV7-6 with TRBJ2-7, with 7 positions matching TRBD2. In germline, CDR1 is SGHVS, CDR2 FNYEAQ. The junction had 17 bases not matched to a gene; V was cut back by 4 bases and J by 5 bases. This CDR3 spans 17 amino acids. CDR3 DNA sequence: TGTGCCAGCAGCTATTTCGGTCGGGGGGAAATCGGCGACGAGCAGTACTTC. Its translation: CASSYFGRGEIGDEQYF.